The present T cell receptor (beta chain) was sequenced within a study of Ad26.COV2.S vaccination and SARS-CoV-2 variants. Study in general: Donor was in the COV1001 Ad26.COV2.S trial arm.

The repertoire was sequenced with immunoSEQ multiplex PCR; TCRdb's copy has only in-frame clones and lacks some. The table lists over 400,000 clones, approximately 89% of them singletons. The treatment was: around 19 received Ad26.COV2.S at low or high dose, single or two shots; about 5 received placebo; per-sample allocation not given. Collection of samples fell on day 63 after the first vaccine or placebo injection. In Boston, the donor was an adult between 18-55 years of age. The shot given was an Ad26 vector that makes Wuhan-strain SARS-CoV-2 spike. In regard to this clone: The identical CDR3 is also encoded by other nucleotide sequences in the sample.

The germline CDR1 and CDR2 sequences are LNHDA and SQIVND (reference sequence). V was clipped by 6 bases and J by 4 bases; unmatched bases: 2. The CDR3 is 12 amino acids. V gene TRBV19 combines with J gene TRBJ1-2, with TRBD1 matching over 7 bases. Specimen: peripheral blood, collected in a trial of Ad26.COV2.S vaccine versus placebo. This receptor was taken from a person aged 18-65 years who received the Ad26.COV2.S COVID-19 vaccine or a placebo. CDR3 region: CASSPGGYGYTF. The CDR3 region has the DNA TGTGCCAGTAGCCCAGGGGGCTATGGCTACACCTTC.